One and the same sample provided the 20 T cell receptor beta chains below, sequenced in a study of shared clonotypes between healthy human individuals. This table comes from immunoSEQ multiplex PCR, and its TCRdb copy is limited to in-frame clones, with some not included. Of approximately 500,000 clones in the sample, nearly 80% were seen once. Sequencing used PBMCs. The source is a middle-aged woman in good health. Some clones in this sample may be carry-over from other donors' samples.

The chain has TRBV2 and TRBJ2-2, with 8 bases lining up with TRBD1. The CDR3 is 14 amino acids. Germline CDR1 SNHLY, CDR2 FYNNEI. The V segment lost 4 bases and the J segment 7 bases; nucleotides outside the gene matches: 5. CDR3 region: CASSGGQGLGELFF. In DNA, the CDR3 is TGTGCCAGCAGTGGAGGACAGGGTCTCGGGGAGCTGTTTTTT.

The chain uses TRBV30 and TRBJ2-7, with D uncertain. The V end was cut by 0 bases, the J end by 3 bases, with 9 bases between. Germline assignment: CDR1 GTSNPN and CDR2 SVGIG (reference sequence). The CDR3 contains 13 residues. The CDR3 protein is CAWSVHGVYEQYF. CDR3 bases: TGTGCCTGGAGTGTACATGGGGTCTACGAGCAGTACTTC.

This clone was recorded once. The genes are TRBV5-4 and TRBJ2-5; 13 bases map to TRBD2. The J call may not be correct, given that the DNA end is closer to TRBJ2-7. There are 16 residues in the CDR3. The germline CDR1 and CDR2 sequences are SGHNT and YYREEE (reference sequence). CDR3 sequence reads: CASSLGGTSGVGEQYF. The CDR3 DNA is TGTGCCAGCAGCTTAGGAGGGACTAGCGGGGTCGGCGAGCAGTACTTC.

This clone is a singleton in its sample. This chain links TRBV7-9 with TRBJ2-7, with a weak D call TRBD1 (5 bases). The CDR3 has 14 amino acids. With 3 bases removed from V and 5 bases from J, the gap between germline ends came to 14 bases. In germline, CDR1 is SEHNR, CDR2 FQNEAQ (reference sequence). This chain's CDR3 is CASSLLQGLHEQYF. For the CDR3, the DNA is TGTGCCAGCAGCTTGTTGCAGGGTCTCCACGAGCAGTACTTC. Drawing the rest from reference TRBV7-9 and TRBJ2-7, the complete variable domain is DTGVSQNPRHKITKRGQNVTFRCDPISEHNRLYWYRQTLGQGPEFLTYFQNEAQLEKSRLLSDRFSAERPKGSFSTLEIQRTEQGDSAMYLCASSLLQGLHEQYFGPGTRLTVT.

V and J are TRBV6-6 and TRBJ1-4; TRBD1 aligns across 7 bases. Per germline, CDR1 MNHNY and CDR2 SVGAGI (reference sequence). The CDR3 is 15 amino acids. J was trimmed by 4 bases and V by 6 bases; bases with no gene match: 8. In DNA, the CDR3 is TGTGCCAGCAGCGGCCGGGACAGCCTTAATGAAAAACTGTTTTTT. This gives the protein CASSGRDSLNEKLFF.

This clone has only one observation. This chain uses TRBV15 with TRBJ1-5; a weak D match, TRBD1 (5 bases). This CDR3 is 15 amino acids long. Trimming pared 1 base from V and 1 base from J, leaving 8 bases between. Germline values: CDR1 LNHNV, CDR2 YYDKDF (reference sequence). CDR3 protein: CATSRGTPSNQPQHF. The CDR3 region has the DNA TGTGCCACCAGCAGAGGGACACCCAGCAATCAGCCCCAGCATTTT. The full variable domain, with the rest looked up from reference TRBV15 and TRBJ1-5, is DAMVIQNPRYQVTQFGKPVTLSCSQTLNHNVMYWYQQKSSQAPKLLFHYYDKDFNNEADTPDNFQSRRPNTSFCFLDIRSPGLGDTAMYLCATSRGTPSNQPQHFGDGTRLSIL.

The chain joins TRBV15 to TRBJ2-5, with TRBD1 as a possible D gene (6 bases). The J call may be mistaken, given a closer DNA end match to TRBJ2-7. Germline CDR1 and CDR2: LNHNV and YYDKDF (reference sequence). This CDR3 has 18 residues. Here the CDR3 reads CATSRERRPQGYGYEQYF. The DNA for the CDR3 is TGTGCCACCAGCAGAGAACGAAGACCACAGGGATACGGTTACGAGCAGTACTTC.

This chain joins TRBV28 and TRBJ2-5, with D maybe TRBD2 (5 bases). The CDR3 sequence is 15 residues long. Trimming stripped 6 bases from V and 1 base from J, with 15 bases between. Germline CDR1 and CDR2: MDHEN and SYDVKM. The CDR3 DNA is TGTGCCAGCAGCCCTCTCAGGAGCGGCCAAGAGACCCAGTACTTC. It translates to CASSPLRSGQETQYF.

V and J are TRBV20-1 and TRBJ2-7; D unresolved. V was shortened by 5 bases and J by 5 bases, with 7 bases between the two germline ends. This CDR3 is 10 amino acids long. The germline V gene has CDR1 DFQATT and CDR2 SNEGSKA (reference sequence). CDR3 sequence reads: CSAYRNEQYF. The CDR3, as DNA: TGCAGTGCTTACCGGAACGAGCAGTACTTC.

Regarding this clone: A read error may produce the germline difference seen at one junction end. The V and J genes are TRBV10-2 and TRBJ2-7; D perhaps matches TRBD2 (6 bases). This CDR3 has 13 residues. Germline CDR1 WSHSY, CDR2 SAAADI. CDR3 residues: CASSPSEAYEQYF. CDR3 sequence (DNA): TGTGCCAGCAGTCCTAGCGAGGCCTACGAGCAGTACTTC.

The V gene is TRBV11-2, the J gene TRBJ2-2; D uncertain. The CDR3 contains 14 residues. Trimming took off 0 bases at V and 5 bases at J, with 7 bases between the two ends. The germline V gene encodes CDR1 SGHAT and CDR2 FQNNGV. The DNA of the CDR3 is TGTGCCAGCAGCTTAGATCCGAGAACCGGGGAGCTGTTTTTT. This encodes CASSLDPRTGELFF.

The V call is TRBV7-6, the J call TRBJ2-7; 8 bases map to TRBD2. CDR1 is SGHVS and CDR2 is FNYEAQ in the germline V gene. V lost 5 bases and J lost 2; bases outside the gene matches: 5. The CDR3 consists of 14 residues. The CDR3 here is CASSRTSGAYEQYF. DNA for the CDR3: TGTGCCAGCAGCCGCACTAGCGGCGCCTACGAGCAGTACTTC.

V usage is TRBV10-1 and J usage is TRBJ2-1, with TRBD2 matching 8 bases. V lost 0 bases and J lost 5; bases outside the gene matches: 9. The CDR3 length is 17 residues. Germline V CDR1 and CDR2: WNHNN, SYGVQD (reference sequence). CDR3 sequence reads: CASSESTLSGENNEQFF. CDR3 coding DNA: TGCGCCAGCAGTGAGTCAACCCTTAGCGGGGAGAACAATGAGCAGTTCTTC.

V gene TRBV7-2 combines with J gene TRBJ2-3, with unresolved D. Germline CDR1 SGHTA, CDR2 FQGNSA. Trimming pared 7 bases from V and 0 bases from J, leaving 11 bases between. This CDR3 contains 14 residues. The CDR3 DNA reads as TGTGCCAGCACCTTGGGCCCTAGCACAGATACGCAGTATTTT. Amino acids: CASTLGPSTDTQYF.

This chain joins TRBV18 and TRBJ1-1, with D uncertain. The CDR3 totals 17 residues. The germline CDR1 and CDR2 sequences are KGHSH and LQKENI. V lost 5 bases and J lost 0, with 19 bases in between. CDR3 in amino acids: CASSGGEVIGMNTEAFF. The CDR3 nucleotides read TGTGCCAGCTCAGGAGGTGAGGTAATTGGGATGAACACTGAAGCTTTCTTT.

V gene TRBV13 combines with J gene TRBJ2-3; D unresolved. The germline CDR1 and CDR2 sequences are PRHDT and FYEKMQ (reference sequence). The V and J ends lost 5 bases and 4 bases respectively, with 7 bases between them. There are 12 residues in the CDR3. The CDR3 DNA reads TGTGCCAGCAGCCTCCTTGCAGATACGCAGTATTTT. It yields the protein CASSLLADTQYF.

V gene TRBV9 combines with J gene TRBJ2-5; 9 positions match TRBD2. Germline trimming cut 2 bases from V and 4 bases from J; bases unmatched to any gene: 9. From germline, CDR1 is SGDLS and CDR2 YYNGEE. The CDR3 is 16 amino acids. The CDR3 nucleotides are TGTGCCAGCAGCGTCCCGGGACTAGCCAGTGCAGAGACCCAGTACTTC. It is translated as CASSVPGLASAETQYF.

The rearrangement joins TRBV7-6 to TRBJ2-1; 7 bases agree with TRBD2. CDR3 length equals 13 residues. Germline lookup yields CDR1 SGHVS and CDR2 FNYEAQ. Trimming at V came to 4 bases and at J to 10 bases, leaving 7 bases not matched to a gene. The CDR3: CASSSVQAGEQFF. As DNA, the CDR3 is TGTGCCAGCAGCTCCGTTCAAGCGGGAGAGCAGTTCTTC.

This chain's CDR3 is CAWSGLAVGEQFF. CDR3 nucleotide sequence: TGTGCCTGGAGCGGACTAGCGGTTGGTGAGCAGTTCTTC. The chain joins TRBV30 to TRBJ2-1; 10 positions agree with TRBD2. CDR3 length equals 13 residues. CDR1 GTSNPN and CDR2 SVGIG come from the germline V gene (reference sequence). The trim removed 3 bases at V and 9 bases at J, leaving 5 bases unmatched.

The rearrangement uses TRBV7-3 and TRBJ2-3; the match to TRBD2 covers 7 bases. The ends lost 5 bases at V and 8 bases at J; junction bases unmatched: 16. This CDR3 has 16 residues. Germline V lookup: CDR1 SGHTA, CDR2 FQGTGA. The CDR3 coding sequence is TGTGCCAGCAGCCGCTCAACTAGCGCGCCCGGGGGTACGCAGTATTTT. Protein: CASSRSTSAPGGTQYF. Together with reference TRBV7-3 and TRBJ2-3, the CDR3 gives the full variable domain: GAGVSQTPSNKVTEKGKYVELRCDPISGHTALYWYRQSLGQGPEFLIYFQGTGAADDSGLPNDRFFAVRPEGSVSTLKIQRTERGDSAVYLCASSRSTSAPGGTQYFGPGTRLTVL.